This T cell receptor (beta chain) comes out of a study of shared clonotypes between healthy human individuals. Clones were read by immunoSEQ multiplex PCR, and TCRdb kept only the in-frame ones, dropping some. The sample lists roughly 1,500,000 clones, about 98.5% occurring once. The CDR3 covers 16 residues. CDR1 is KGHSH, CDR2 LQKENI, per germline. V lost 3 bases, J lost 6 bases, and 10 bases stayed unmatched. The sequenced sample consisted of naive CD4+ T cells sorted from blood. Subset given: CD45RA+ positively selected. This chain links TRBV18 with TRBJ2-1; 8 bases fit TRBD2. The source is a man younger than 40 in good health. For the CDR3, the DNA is TGTGCCAGCTCACCCCCGGGAAGCGGGAGACCCAATGAGCAGTTCTTC. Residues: CASSPPGSGRPNEQFF.